Sequencing of this T cell receptor (beta chain) was carried out in a study of OX40 agonist ivuxolimab in advanced cancers. Across the study: Patients got intravenous ivuxolimab at 0.01 to 10 mg/kg every 2 weeks.

Here immunoSEQ multiplex PCR was the method, and the copy in TCRdb shows in-frame clones only, minus some. The repertoire holds approximately 20,000 clones, about 70% seen once, with more than 9.5% in the top ten. Material: CD4+ or CD8+ T cells sorted from blood, obtained in a trial of the OX40 agonist ivuxolimab. The sequence was collected from an adult with an advanced solid tumor such as melanoma, head and neck, liver or kidney cancer.

Here the CDR3 DNA reads TGTGCCAGCAGTTCCCGGACCCCAACGAACACCGGGGAGCTGTTTTTT. Encoded protein: CASSSRTPTNTGELFF. This sequence joins TRBV28 and TRBJ2-2; D is undetermined. Germline CDR1 and CDR2: MDHEN and SYDVKM. CDR3 length: 16 amino acids. Trimming cost V 4 bases and J 0 bases, with 12 bases left between them.